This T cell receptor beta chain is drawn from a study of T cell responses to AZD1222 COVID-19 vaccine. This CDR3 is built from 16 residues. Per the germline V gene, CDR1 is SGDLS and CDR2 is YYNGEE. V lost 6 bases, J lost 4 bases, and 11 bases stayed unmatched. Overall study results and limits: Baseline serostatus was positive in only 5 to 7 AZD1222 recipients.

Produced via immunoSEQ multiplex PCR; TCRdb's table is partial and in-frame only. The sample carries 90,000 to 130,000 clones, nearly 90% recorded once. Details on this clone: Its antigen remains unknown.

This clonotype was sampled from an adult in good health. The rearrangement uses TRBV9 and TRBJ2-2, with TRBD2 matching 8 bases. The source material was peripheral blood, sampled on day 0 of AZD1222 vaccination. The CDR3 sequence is CASTTPGGVGTGELFF. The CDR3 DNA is TGTGCCAGCACCACACCCGGGGGGGTAGGCACCGGGGAGCTGTTTTTT.